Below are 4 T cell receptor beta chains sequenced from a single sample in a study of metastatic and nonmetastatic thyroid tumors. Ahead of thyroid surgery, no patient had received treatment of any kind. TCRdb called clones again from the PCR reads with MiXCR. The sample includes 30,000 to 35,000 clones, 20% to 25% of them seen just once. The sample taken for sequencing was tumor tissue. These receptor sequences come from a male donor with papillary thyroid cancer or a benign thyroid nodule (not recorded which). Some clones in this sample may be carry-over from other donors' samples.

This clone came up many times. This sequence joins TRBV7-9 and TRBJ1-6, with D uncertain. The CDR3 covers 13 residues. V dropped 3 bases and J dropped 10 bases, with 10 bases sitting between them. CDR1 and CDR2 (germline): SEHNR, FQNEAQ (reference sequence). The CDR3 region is CASSFGGRSPLHF. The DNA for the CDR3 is TGTGCCAGCAGCTTTGGCGGACGATCACCCCTCCACTTT.

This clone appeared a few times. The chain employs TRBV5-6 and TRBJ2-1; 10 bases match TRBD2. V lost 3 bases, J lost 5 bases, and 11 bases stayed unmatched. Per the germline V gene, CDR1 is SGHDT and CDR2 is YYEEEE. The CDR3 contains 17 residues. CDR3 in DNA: TGTGCCAGCAGCTGGGAGAGTAGCGGGAGGAGCCACAATGAGCAGTTCTTC. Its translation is CASSWESSGRSHNEQFF.

The CDR3 sequence is CASSFQTGSNTGELFF. The CDR3 nucleotides read TGTGCCAGCAGCTTCCAGACAGGGTCTAACACCGGGGAGCTGTTTTTT. The J gene is TRBJ2-2, the V gene TRBV11-2, with 7 bases fitting TRBD1. The germline V gene has CDR1 SGHAT and CDR2 FQNNGV. The J segment lost 2 bases and the V segment lost 3 bases, leaving 6 bases of the junction unmatched. CDR3 length equals 16 residues.

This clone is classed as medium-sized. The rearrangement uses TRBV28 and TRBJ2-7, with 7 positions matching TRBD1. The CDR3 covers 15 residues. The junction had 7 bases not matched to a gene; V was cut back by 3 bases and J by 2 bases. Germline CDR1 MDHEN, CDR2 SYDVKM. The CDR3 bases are TGTGCCAGCAGTTTGGACAGGTCCCTTACCTACGAGCAGTACTTC. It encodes CASSLDRSLTYEQYF.